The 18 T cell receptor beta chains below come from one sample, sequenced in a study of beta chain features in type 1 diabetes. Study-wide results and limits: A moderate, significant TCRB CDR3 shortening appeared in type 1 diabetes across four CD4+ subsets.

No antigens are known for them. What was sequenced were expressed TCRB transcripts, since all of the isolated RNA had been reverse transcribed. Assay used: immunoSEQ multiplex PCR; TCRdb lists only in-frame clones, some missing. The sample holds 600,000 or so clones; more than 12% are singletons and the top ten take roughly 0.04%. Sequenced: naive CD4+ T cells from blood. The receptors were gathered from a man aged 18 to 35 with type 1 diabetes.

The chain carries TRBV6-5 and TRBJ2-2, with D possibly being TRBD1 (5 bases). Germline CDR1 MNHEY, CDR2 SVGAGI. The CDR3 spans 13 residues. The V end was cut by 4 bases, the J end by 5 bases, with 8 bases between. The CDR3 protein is CASSLQVTGELFF. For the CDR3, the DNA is TGTGCCAGCAGTTTACAGGTTACCGGGGAGCTGTTTTTT.

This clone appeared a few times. The CDR3 sequence: CAWTGQGGYTF. The CDR3 DNA follows: TGTGCCTGGACCGGACAGGGCGGCTACACCTTC. The rearrangement links TRBV30 to TRBJ1-2; 8 bases fit TRBD1. Trimming at V came to 4 bases and at J to 8 bases, leaving 3 bases not matched to a gene. The germline CDR1 and CDR2 sequences are GTSNPN and SVGIG (reference sequence). The CDR3 totals 11 residues.

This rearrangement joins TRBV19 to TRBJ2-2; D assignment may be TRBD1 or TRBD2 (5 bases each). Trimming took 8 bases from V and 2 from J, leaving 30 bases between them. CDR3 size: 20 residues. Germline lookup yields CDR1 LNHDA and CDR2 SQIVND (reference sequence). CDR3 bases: TGTGCCAGTCGGAGATCCGGGACGCTCAGTTACCATGCTAACACCGGGGAGCTGTTTTTT. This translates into CASRRSGTLSYHANTGELFF.

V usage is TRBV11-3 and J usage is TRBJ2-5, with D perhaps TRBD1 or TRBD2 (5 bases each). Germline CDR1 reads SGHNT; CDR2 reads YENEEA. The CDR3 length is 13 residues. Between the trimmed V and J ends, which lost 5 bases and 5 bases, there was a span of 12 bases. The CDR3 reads CASSPRWGETQYF. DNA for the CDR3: TGTGCCAGCAGCCCACGCTGGGGGGAGACCCAGTACTTC.

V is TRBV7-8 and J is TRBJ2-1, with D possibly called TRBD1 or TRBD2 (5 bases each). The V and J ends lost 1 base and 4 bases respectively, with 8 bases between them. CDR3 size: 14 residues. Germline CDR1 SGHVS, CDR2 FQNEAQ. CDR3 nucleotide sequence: TGTGCCAGCAGCTTAGTAGGGACGTACAATGAGCAGTTCTTC. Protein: CASSLVGTYNEQFF.

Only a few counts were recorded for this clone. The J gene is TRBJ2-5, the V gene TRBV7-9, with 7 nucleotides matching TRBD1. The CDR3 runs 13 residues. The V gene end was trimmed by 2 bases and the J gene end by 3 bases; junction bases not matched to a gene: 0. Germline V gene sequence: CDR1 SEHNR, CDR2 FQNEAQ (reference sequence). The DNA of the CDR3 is TGTGCCAGCAGCTTAACAGGGGAAGAGACCCAGTACTTC. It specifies CASSLTGEETQYF.

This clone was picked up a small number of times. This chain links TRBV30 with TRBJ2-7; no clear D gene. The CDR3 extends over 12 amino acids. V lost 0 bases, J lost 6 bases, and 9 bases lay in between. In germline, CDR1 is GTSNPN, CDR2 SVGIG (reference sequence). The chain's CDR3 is CAWSVYTVEQYF. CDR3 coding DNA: TGTGCCTGGAGTGTTTACACCGTCGAGCAGTACTTC. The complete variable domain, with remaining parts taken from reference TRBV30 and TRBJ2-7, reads SQTIHQWPATLVQPVGSPLSLECTVEGTSNPNLYWYRQAAGRGLQLLFYSVGIGQISSEVPQNLSASRPQDRQFILSSKKLLLSDSGFYLCAWSVYTVEQYFGPGTRLTVT.

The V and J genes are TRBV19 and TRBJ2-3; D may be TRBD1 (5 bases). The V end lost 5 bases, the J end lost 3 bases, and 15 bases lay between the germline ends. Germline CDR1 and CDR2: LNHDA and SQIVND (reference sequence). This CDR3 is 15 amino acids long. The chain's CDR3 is CASSVQGRFTDTQYF. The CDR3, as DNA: TGTGCCAGTAGTGTCCAGGGAAGGTTTACAGATACGCAGTATTTT.

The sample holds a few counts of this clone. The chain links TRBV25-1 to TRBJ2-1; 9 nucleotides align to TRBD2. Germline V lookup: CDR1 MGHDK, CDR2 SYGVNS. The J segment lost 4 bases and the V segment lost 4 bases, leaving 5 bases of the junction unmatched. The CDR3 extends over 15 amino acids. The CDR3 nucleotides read TGTGCCAGCAGTGCTAGCGGGACCCGATACAATGAGCAGTTCTTC. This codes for CASSASGTRYNEQFF.

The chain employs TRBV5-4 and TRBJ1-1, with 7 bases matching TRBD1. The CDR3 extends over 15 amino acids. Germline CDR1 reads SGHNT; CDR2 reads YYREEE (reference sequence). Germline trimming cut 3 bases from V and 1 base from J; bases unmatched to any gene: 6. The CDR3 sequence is CASSYRDSPNTEAFF. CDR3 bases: TGTGCCAGCAGCTACCGGGACAGTCCGAACACTGAAGCTTTCTTT.

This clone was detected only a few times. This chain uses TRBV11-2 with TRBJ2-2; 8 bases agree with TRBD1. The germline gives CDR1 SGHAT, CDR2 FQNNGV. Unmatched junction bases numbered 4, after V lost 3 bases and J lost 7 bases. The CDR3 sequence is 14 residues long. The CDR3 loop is CASSFQGADGELFF. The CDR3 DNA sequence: TGTGCCAGCAGCTTTCAGGGGGCGGACGGGGAGCTGTTTTTT.

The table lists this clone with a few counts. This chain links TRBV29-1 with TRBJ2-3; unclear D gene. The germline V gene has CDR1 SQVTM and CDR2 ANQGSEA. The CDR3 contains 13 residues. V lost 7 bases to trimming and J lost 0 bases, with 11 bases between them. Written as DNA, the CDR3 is TGCAGCGCCCGGATCGGGAGCACAGATACGCAGTATTTT. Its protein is CSARIGSTDTQYF.

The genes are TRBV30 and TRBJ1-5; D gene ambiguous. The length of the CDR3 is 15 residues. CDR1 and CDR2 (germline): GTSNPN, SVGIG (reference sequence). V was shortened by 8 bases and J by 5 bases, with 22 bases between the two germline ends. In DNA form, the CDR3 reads TGTGCCCGTCCTCACCGAGAGGCGGCTCATCAGCCCCAGCATTTT. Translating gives CARPHREAAHQPQHF.

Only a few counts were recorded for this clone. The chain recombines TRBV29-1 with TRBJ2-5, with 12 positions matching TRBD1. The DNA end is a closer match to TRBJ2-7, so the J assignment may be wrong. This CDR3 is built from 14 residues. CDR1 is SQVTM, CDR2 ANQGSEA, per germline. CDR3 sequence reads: CSVGGDRGHNEQYF. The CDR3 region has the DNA TGCAGCGTTGGAGGGGACAGGGGGCATAACGAGCAGTACTTC.

CDR3 amino acids: CSVDGLADTDTQYF. Here the CDR3 DNA reads TGCAGCGTTGATGGACTAGCGGACACAGATACGCAGTATTTT. The chain recombines TRBV29-1 with TRBJ2-3; 10 positions agree with TRBD2. The germline V gene has CDR1 SQVTM and CDR2 ANQGSEA. The trim removed 3 bases at V and 2 bases at J, leaving 2 bases unmatched. This CDR3 region has 14 residues.

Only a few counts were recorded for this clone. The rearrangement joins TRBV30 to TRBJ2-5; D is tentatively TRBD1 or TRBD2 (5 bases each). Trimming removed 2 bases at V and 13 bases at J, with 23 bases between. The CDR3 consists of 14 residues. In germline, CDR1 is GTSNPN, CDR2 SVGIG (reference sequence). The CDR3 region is CAWSNGTLLSFWYF. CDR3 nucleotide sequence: TGTGCCTGGAGTAACGGGACGTTGTTGAGTTTCTGGTACTTC.

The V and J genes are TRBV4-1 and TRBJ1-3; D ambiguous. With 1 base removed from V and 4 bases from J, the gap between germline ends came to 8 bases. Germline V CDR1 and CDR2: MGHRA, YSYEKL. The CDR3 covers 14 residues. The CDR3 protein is CASSQGSGGNTIYF. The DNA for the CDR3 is TGCGCCAGCAGCCAAGGTTCAGGCGGAAACACCATATATTTT.

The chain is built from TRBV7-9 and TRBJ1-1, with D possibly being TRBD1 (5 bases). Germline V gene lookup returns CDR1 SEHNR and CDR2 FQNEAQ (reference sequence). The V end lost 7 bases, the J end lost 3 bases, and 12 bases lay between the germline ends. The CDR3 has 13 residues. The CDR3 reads CASMLGADTEAFF. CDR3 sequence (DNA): TGTGCCAGCATGCTAGGGGCTGACACTGAAGCTTTCTTT.